The table lists the clone carrying this T cell receptor (beta chain) with a few counts. The CDR3 sequence is 13 residues long. V was pared by 1 base and J by 7 bases, with 8 bases between. The germline V gene encodes CDR1 SEHNR and CDR2 FQNEAQ (reference sequence). TCRdb recomputed calls from the 5' RACE reads with MiXCR, one row per CDR3 protein. The sample has roughly 480,000 distinct CDR3 sequences, 24% seen once; the top ten hold roughly 2.8%. This sample was included in a study of identical twins. These data were likewise used in another study, on T cells expressing NK-cell markers.

The chain employs TRBV7-9 and TRBJ2-4, with no clear D. The source of this sequence is a woman under 30 in good health. Sequencing was carried out using CD4+ T cells sorted from blood. For the CDR3, the DNA is TGTGCCAGCAGCTTAGATGATAGGAACATTCAGTACTTC. Translation: CASSLDDRNIQYF.